This TCR beta chain originates from a study of blood T cell repertoires in COVID-19. With 6 bases clipped from V and 13 bases from J, the junction kept 7 bases outside the gene matches. Germline values: CDR1 MNHEY, CDR2 SVGAGI. The CDR3 sequence is 13 residues long. Participants spanned ages about 18 to 95 years and resided in over 20 US areas. In assigning cohorts, the study relied on participant-reported clinical history. Two negative PCRs, clearance, or symptom resolution characterized the recovered Cohort 3 donors. In the original analysis: The assay estimated nucleated cells by amplifying reference gene primers. Data came from immunoSEQ multiplex PCR; TCRdb stores just in-frame clones and leaves some out. V and J calls and clone size are those listed in that table; D and trimming were worked out from the DNA. The data show 250,000 to 350,000 clones, approximately 92% seen once.

The rearrangement links TRBV6-5 to TRBJ2-2, with TRBD2 identical over 11 bases. The source of this sequence is a woman aged 25-40 years who had recovered from COVID-19. The specimen was PBMCs or T cells enriched from blood (not recorded which). CDR3 sequence: CASSKLAGVGLFF. For the CDR3, the DNA is TGTGCCAGCAGCAAACTAGCGGGAGTGGGGCTGTTTTTT.